This T cell receptor (beta chain) was sequenced for a study of T cells in Graves' hyperthyroidism and ophthalmopathy. Across the whole study: Sampling of peripheral blood happened at initial diagnosis, prior to any treatment.

Germline CDR1 SEHNR, CDR2 FQNEAQ (reference sequence). The CDR3 is 15 residues long. J was trimmed by 10 bases and V by 5 bases; bases with no gene match: 6. TCR beta CDR3 regions were amplified from RNA transcripts. The primer set for the first-round RT-PCR of the TCR CDR3 was HTBI. MiXCR was run by TCRdb on the multiplex PCR reads, yielding one entry per CDR3 protein. The repertoire holds 390,000 or so distinct CDR3 sequences, with about 15% as singletons. This clonotype showed up just a few times. Its antigen is undetermined. Extraction of PBMCs used 7.5 to 10 ml of fresh peripheral blood. Overall study results and limits: Appearing also in blood were most of the thyroid clonotypes expanded above 0.001.

Sequences were obtained from blood. This clonotype was obtained from a man younger than 30 with Graves' ophthalmopathy. The V call is TRBV7-9, the J call TRBJ1-6; 12 nucleotides align to TRBD1. CDR3 amino acids: CASSPGQGASSPLHF. Here the CDR3 DNA reads TGTGCCAGCAGCCCGGGACAGGGGGCGTCGTCACCCCTCCACTTT. The variable domain in full, with the rest retrieved from reference TRBV7-9 and TRBJ1-6, is DTGVSQNPRHKITKRGQNVTFRCDPISEHNRLYWYRQTLGQGPEFLTYFQNEAQLEKSRLLSDRFSAERPKGSFSTLEIQRTEQGDSAMYLCASSPGQGASSPLHFGNGTRLTVT.